The sequence of this T cell receptor beta chain was determined in a study of naive and memory T cell subsets. Two oligonucleotides, mixed equimolar, formed the beta constant-region primer covering TRBC1 and TRBC2. Ligated cDNA was amplified by four rounds of PCR with nested alpha and beta constant-region primers and SP2. One entry per CDR3 protein, called by TCRdb with MiXCR from the UMI-ligation and nested PCR reads. The sample records about 23,000 distinct CDR3 sequences, roughly 9.6% being singletons. The length of the CDR3 is 15 residues. Trimming shortened V by 5 bases and J by 3 bases, and 17 bases separated the two germline ends. This clonotype was counted many times.

The clonotype originates from a human donor in good health. The specimen sequenced was central memory CD8+ T cells from blood. The chain combines TRBV12-3 or TRBV12-4 with TRBJ2-7; TRBD1 is a possible D gene (6 bases). The chain's CDR3 is CASSPGVGPFYEQYF. For the CDR3, the DNA is TGTGCCAGCAGTCCAGGGGTGGGACCTTTCTACGAGCAGTACTTC.